This T cell receptor (beta chain) came from a study of cytomegalovirus exposure and HLA in healthy donors. The PCR ran on 60 Vbeta and 13 Jbeta primers. Measured with immunoSEQ multiplex PCR; TCRdb has only the in-frame clones, and not every one. The top ten hold roughly an eighth of the sample, which has some 100,000 clones, roughly 74% seen once. V gave up 0 bases and J gave up 1 base, with 8 bases separating them. Germline lookup yields CDR1 SGHRS and CDR2 YFSETQ. CDR3 length equals 14 residues. Study results and caveats: A later analysis linked some 17,000 TCR beta sequences to HLA alleles at 0.05 false discovery rate.

As concerns this clone: The antigen is unknown.

This clonotype was obtained from a woman aged 70-85 years in good health and CMV-seropositive. Sequenced material: PBMCs. The rearrangement links TRBV5-1 to TRBJ2-7; D perhaps matches TRBD2 (5 bases). The CDR3 nucleotides read TGCGCCAGCAGCTTGGCTCGGGGATCCTACGAGCAGTACTTC. This gives the protein CASSLARGSYEQYF.